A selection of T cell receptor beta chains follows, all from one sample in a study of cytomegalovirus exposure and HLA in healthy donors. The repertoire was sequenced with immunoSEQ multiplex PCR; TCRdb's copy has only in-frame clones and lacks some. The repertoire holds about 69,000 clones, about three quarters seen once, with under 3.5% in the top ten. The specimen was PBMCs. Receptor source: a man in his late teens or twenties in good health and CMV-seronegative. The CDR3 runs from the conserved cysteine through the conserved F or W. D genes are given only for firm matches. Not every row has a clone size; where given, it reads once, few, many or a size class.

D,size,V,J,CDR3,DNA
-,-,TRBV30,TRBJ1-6,CAWSVLSGTPNSPLHF,TGTGCCTGGAGTGTATTAAGCGGGACGCCCAATTCACCCCTCCACTTT
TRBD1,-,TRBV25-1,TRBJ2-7,CASSRGQGNYEQYF,TGTGCCAGCAGTAGGGGACAGGGAAACTACGAGCAGTACTTC
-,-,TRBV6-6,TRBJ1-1,CASSPIASTEAFF,TGTGCCAGCAGCCCTATAGCGAGCACTGAAGCTTTCTTT
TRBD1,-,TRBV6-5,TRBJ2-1,CASSYGQGVGDEQFF,TGTGCCAGCAGTTACGGACAGGGGGTCGGCGATGAGCAGTTCTTC
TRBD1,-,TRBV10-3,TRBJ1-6,CAISESQGAGSPLHF,TGTGCCATCAGTGAGTCACAGGGGGCAGGTTCACCCCTCCACTTT
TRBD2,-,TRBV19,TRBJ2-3,CASSRLGTSGKDTQYF,TGTGCCAGTAGCCGCTTGGGGACTAGCGGAAAAGATACGCAGTATTTT
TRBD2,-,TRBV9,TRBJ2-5,CASSEASGLQETQYF,TGTGCCAGCAGCGAGGCTAGCGGCCTCCAAGAGACCCAGTACTTC
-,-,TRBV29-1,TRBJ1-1,CSVEDSGNINTEAFF,TGCAGCGTTGAAGATTCAGGGAATATTAACACTGAAGCTTTCTTT
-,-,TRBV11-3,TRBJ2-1,CASSSGVYNEPFF,TGTGCCAGCAGCTCAGGGGTCTACAATGAGCCGTTCTTC
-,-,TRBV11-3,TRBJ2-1,CASSLGRVGRGEDEQFF,TGTGCCAGCAGCTTAGGGCGTGTGGGCAGGGGTGAGGATGAGCAGTTCTTC
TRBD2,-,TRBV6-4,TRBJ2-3,CASSNLAGTDTQYF,TGTGCCAGCAGCAACCTAGCGGGGACAGATACGCAGTATTTT
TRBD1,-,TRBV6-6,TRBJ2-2,CASSSRDRGPVGLFF,TGTGCCAGCAGTTCCCGGGACAGGGGCCCGGTTGGGCTGTTTTTT
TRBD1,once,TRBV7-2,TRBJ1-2,CASSLGTGGSYGYTF,TGTGCCAGCAGCTTAGGGACAGGGGGCAGCTATGGCTACACCTTC
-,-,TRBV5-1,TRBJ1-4,CASSLGQAREKLFF,TGCGCCAGCAGCTTGGGACAGGCTAGGGAAAAACTGTTTTTT
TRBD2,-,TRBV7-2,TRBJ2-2,CASTPGGRRGGELFF,TGTGCCAGCACCCCGGGGGGGAGACGGGGCGGGGAGCTGTTTTTT
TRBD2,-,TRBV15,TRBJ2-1,CATSKDLASGGRGQFF,TGTGCCACCAGCAAAGACCTCGCTAGCGGGGGTCGGGGGCAGTTCTTC
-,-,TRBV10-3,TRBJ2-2,CAISARDTGELFF,TGTGCCATCAGTGCTAGAGACACCGGGGAGCTGTTTTTT
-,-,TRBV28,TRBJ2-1,CASSPSWRPYNEQFF,TGTGCCAGCAGTCCCTCCTGGAGACCCTACAATGAGCAGTTCTTC